This T cell receptor beta chain was sequenced during a study of blood T cell repertoires in COVID-19. Study-wide context: The United States, Italy and Spain provided the acute and convalescent COVID-19 samples. The cDNA or gDNA used as material had been derived from T cells, B-cell-depleted T cells, or PBMCs.

The count of this clone is one. Authors' analysis steps: Amplification with reference gene primers provided the estimates of nucleated cell counts. Sequencing was performed with immunoSEQ multiplex PCR; in TCRdb, only in-frame clones are kept and a portion is missing. V, J and clone size are taken as reported in that table, and D and trimming were inferred from the DNA itself. Among fewer than 40,000 clones listed, roughly nine tenths were seen once. This CDR3 region has 13 residues. Sequencing was done on a sample of peripheral blood. The receptor comes from a human donor with active COVID-19. The donor label of this sample is uncertain. The chain employs TRBV21-1 and TRBJ2-1; TRBD1 was called by the table and not checked on the DNA. TRBV21-1 is a pseudogene segment. In DNA form, the CDR3 reads TGTGCCAGCAGCTTCAGGGGATCCAATGAGCAGTTCTTC. It encodes CASSFRGSNEQFF.